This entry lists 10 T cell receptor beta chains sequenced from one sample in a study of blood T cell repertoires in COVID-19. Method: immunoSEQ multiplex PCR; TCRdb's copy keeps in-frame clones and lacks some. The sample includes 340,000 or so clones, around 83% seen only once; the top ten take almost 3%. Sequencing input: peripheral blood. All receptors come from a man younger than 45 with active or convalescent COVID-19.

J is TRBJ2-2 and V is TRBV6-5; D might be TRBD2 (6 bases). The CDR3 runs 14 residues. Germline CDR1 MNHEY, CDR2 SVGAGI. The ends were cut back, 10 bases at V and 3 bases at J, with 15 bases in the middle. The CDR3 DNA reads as TGTGCCACCCGGAAGAGGGAGGACACCGGGGAGCTGTTTTTT. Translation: CATRKREDTGELFF.

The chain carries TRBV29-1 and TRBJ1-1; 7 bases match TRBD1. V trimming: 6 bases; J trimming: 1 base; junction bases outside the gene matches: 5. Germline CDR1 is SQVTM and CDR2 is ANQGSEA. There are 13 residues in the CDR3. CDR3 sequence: CSVGTERNTEAFF. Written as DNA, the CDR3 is TGCAGCGTAGGGACAGAGAGGAACACTGAAGCTTTCTTT.

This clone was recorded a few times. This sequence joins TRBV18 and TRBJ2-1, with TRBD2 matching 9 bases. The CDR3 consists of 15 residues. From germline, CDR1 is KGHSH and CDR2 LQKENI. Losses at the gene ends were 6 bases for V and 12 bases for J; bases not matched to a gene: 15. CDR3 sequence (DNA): TGTGCCAGCTCGGCCGGGACTAGCACCTTTACGGGGCAGTTCTTC. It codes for CASSAGTSTFTGQFF.

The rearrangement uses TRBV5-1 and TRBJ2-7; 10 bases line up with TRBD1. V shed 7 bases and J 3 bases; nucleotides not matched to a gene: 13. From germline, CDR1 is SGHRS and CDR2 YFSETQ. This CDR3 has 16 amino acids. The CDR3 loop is CASSLQPGQGHYEQYF. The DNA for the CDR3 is TGCGCCAGCTCACTCCAGCCGGGACAGGGGCACTACGAGCAGTACTTC.

CDR3 protein: CASSQEGTGTDTQYF. The CDR3 DNA sequence: TGCGCCAGCAGCCAAGAAGGGACAGGCACAGATACGCAGTATTTT. V and J are TRBV4-3 and TRBJ2-3, with 7 bases that match TRBD1. The CDR3 runs to 15 residues. The ends lost 0 bases at V and 1 base at J; junction bases unmatched: 1. The germline V gene encodes CDR1 LGHNA and CDR2 YSLEER.

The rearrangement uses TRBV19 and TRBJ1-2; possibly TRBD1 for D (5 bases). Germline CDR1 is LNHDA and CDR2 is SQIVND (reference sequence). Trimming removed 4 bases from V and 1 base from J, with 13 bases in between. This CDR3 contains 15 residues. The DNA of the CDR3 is TGTGCCAGTAGTAAGCGACAGTACCTTAACTATGGCTACACCTTC. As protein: CASSKRQYLNYGYTF.

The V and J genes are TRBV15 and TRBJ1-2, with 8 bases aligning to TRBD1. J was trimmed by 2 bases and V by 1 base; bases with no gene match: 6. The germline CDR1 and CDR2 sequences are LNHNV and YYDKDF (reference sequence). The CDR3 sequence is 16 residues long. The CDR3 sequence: CATSRGWQGANYGYTF. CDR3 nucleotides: TGTGCCACCAGCAGAGGGTGGCAGGGGGCGAACTATGGCTACACCTTC.

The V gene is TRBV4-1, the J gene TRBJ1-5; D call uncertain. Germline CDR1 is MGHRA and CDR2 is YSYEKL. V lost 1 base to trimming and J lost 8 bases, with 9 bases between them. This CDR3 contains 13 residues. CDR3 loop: CASSQGIVEPQHF. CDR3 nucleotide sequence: TGCGCCAGCAGCCAAGGAATCGTAGAGCCCCAGCATTTT.

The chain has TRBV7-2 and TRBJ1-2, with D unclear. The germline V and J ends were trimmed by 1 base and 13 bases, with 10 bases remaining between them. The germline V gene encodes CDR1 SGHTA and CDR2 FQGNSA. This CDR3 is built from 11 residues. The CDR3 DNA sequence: TGTGCCAGCAGCTTAGGTGACGGGTTCACCTTC. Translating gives CASSLGDGFTF.

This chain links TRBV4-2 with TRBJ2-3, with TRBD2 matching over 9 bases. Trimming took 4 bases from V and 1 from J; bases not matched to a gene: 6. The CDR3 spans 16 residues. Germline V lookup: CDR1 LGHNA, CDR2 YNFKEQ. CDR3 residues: CASSRRASGGTDTQYF. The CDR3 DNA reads TGTGCCAGCAGCCGCCGTGCTAGCGGGGGCACAGATACGCAGTATTTT.